The clone carrying this T cell receptor (beta chain) was counted once. These data belong to a study of T-cell reconstitution after alpha-beta-depleted transplantation in children. Using unique molecular identifiers, the investigators prepared the TCRbeta library. Using its own MiXCR run on the PCR reads, TCRdb lists one record per CDR3 protein. The table has about 500,000 distinct CDR3 sequences, approximately 32% seen once; the top ten hold less than 2.5%. Trimming removed 5 bases from V and 10 bases from J, with 10 bases in between. Germline V gene sequence: CDR1 SGHTA, CDR2 FQGNSA. This CDR3 spans 11 amino acids.

The sequences come from PBMCs from the stem cell graft donor, collected from the stem cell graft. The chain joins TRBV7-2 to TRBJ2-3; D may match TRBD1 or TRBD2 (5 bases each). This TCR came from a human donor who donated a stem cell graft to a child with aplastic anemia. CDR3 region: CASSVRGPQYF. DNA for the CDR3: TGTGCCAGCAGCGTACGGGGCCCGCAGTATTTT. Together with reference TRBV7-2 and TRBJ2-3, the CDR3 gives the full variable domain: GAGVSQSPSNKVTEKGKDVELRCDPISGHTALYWYRQSLGQGLEFLIYFQGNSAPDKSGLPSDRFSAERTGGSVSTLTIQRTQQEDSAVYLCASSVRGPQYFGPGTRLTVL.